This T cell receptor (beta chain) derives from a study of blood T cell repertoires in COVID-19. Study summary: Samples taken during acute and convalescent COVID-19 were collected in the United States, Italy and Spain.

Trimming removed 9 bases from V and 1 base from J, with 13 bases in between. The CDR3 runs to 14 residues. Germline values: CDR1 LGHDT, CDR2 YNNKEL (reference sequence). Sequencing used immunoSEQ multiplex PCR; TCRdb keeps in-frame clones, though not all of them. This sample carries about 200,000 clones, around 83% of them seen once, and the ten largest clones take 5.2%. The genes are TRBV3-1 (or the pseudogene TRBV3-2) and TRBJ1-5; D gene uncertain. The origin of this receptor is a woman between 65 and 79 years old with COVID-19, enrolled during active disease. Material for sequencing was peripheral blood. CDR3 amino acids: CASTLGSSNQPQHF. CDR3 sequence (DNA): TGTGCCAGTACACTAGGATCGAGCAATCAGCCCCAGCATTTT.